The clone carrying this T cell receptor beta chain was picked up a small number of times. The germline gives CDR1 MNHNY, CDR2 SVGAGI (reference sequence). The CDR3 has 13 amino acids. Trimming removed 10 bases at V and 0 bases at J, with 9 bases between. The source of the sample is a study of blood T cell repertoires in COVID-19. Overall study: COVID-19 samples, acute and convalescent, were from the United States, Italy and Spain. From T cells, B-cell-depleted T cells, or PBMCs came the material, which was cDNA or gDNA.

Authors' methods: Estimation of nucleated cell counts was performed using reference gene primer amplification. Clones were sequenced by immunoSEQ multiplex PCR, and TCRdb holds only the in-frame ones, with some missing. That table furnishes V, J and clone size, whereas the DNA furnished D and trimming. The sample records 300,000 to 400,000 clones, around nine tenths being singletons. Sequencing was done on a sample of peripheral blood. The gene calls are TRBV6-6 and TRBJ1-4; D is possibly TRBD1 (6 bases). The TCR sequence derives from a young woman who had recovered from COVID-19. The CDR3 sequence is CATEGATNEKLFF. CDR3 nucleotide sequence: TGTGCCACCGAGGGGGCAACTAATGAAAAACTGTTTTTT.